This T cell receptor beta chain was profiled in a study of a mutant IDH1 vaccine in newly diagnosed glioma. Study details: Patients got radiotherapy, temozolomide, or both beforehand, and most got both. Overall study findings and caveats: Overall, 85% to 95% of patients had vaccine-induced immune responses.

Regarding time point: week 23, last vaccination. The investigators gave 300 ug of mutant IDH1 20-mer peptide in each vaccine dose, together with topical imiquimod. TCRdb's table, derived via immunoSEQ multiplex PCR, lists solely in-frame clones and lacks some. Of just over 80,000 clones listed, approximately 85% were seen once; the top ten hold 2% to 2.5%. Of note for this clone: Its antigen is unidentified.

The material was PBMCs, obtained from a glioma patient whose treatment included an IDH1 peptide vaccine. The sequence was collected from a man younger than 40 with glioma. Some clones in this sample may be carry-over from other donors' samples.

CDR3 amino acids: CASSPVGTDTQYF. The DNA of the CDR3 is TGTGCCAGCAGCCCGGTAGGCACAGATACGCAGTATTTT. The V call is TRBV7-6, the J call TRBJ2-3; D is uncertain. In germline, CDR1 is SGHVS, CDR2 FNYEAQ. Between the trimmed V and J ends, which lost 5 bases and 1 base, there was a span of 7 bases. The CDR3 is 13 amino acids.